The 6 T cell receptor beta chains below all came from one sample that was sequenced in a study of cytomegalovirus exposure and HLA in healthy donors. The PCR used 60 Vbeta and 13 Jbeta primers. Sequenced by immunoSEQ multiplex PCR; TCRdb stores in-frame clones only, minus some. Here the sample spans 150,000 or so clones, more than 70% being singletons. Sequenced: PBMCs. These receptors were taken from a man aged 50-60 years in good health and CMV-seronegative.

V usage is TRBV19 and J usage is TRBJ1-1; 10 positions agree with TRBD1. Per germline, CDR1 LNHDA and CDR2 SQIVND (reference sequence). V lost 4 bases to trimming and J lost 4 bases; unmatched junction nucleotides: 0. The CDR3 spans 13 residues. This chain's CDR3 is CASSRQGATEAFF. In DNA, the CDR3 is TGTGCCAGTAGTAGACAGGGGGCCACTGAAGCTTTCTTT.

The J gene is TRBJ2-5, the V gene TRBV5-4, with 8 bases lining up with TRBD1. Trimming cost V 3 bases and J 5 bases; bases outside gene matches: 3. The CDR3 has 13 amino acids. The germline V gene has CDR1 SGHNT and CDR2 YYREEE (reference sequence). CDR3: CASSSTGVETQYF. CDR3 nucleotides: TGTGCCAGCAGCTCGACAGGGGTGGAGACCCAGTACTTC.

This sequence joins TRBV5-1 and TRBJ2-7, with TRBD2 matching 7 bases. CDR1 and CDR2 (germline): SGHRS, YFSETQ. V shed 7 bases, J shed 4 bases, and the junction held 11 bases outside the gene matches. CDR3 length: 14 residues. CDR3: CASGPTTSIYEQYF. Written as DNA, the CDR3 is TGCGCCAGCGGCCCTACGACTAGCATTTACGAGCAGTACTTC.

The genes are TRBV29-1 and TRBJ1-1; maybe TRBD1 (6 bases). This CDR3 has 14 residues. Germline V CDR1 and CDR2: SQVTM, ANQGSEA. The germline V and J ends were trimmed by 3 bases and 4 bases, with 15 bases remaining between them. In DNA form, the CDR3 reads TGCAGCGTTGACCAAGGGGGGGGAGGCACTGAAGCTTTCTTT. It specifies CSVDQGGGGTEAFF.

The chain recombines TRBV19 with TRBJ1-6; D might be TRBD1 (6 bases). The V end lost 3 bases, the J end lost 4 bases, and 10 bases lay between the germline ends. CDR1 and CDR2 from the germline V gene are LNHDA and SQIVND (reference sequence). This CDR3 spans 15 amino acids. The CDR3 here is CASSIGTTYNSPLHF. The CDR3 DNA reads TGTGCCAGTAGTATCGGGACAACATATAATTCACCCCTCCACTTT. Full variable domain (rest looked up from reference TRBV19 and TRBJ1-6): DGGITQSPKYLFRKEGQNVTLSCEQNLNHDAMYWYRQDPGQGLRLIYYSQIVNDFQKGDIAEGYSVSREKKESFPLTVTSAQKNPTAFYLCASSIGTTYNSPLHFGNGTRLTVT.

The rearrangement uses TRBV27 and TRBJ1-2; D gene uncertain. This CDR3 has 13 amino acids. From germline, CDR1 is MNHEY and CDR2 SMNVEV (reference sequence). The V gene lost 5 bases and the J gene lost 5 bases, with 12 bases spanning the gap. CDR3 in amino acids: CASSIQGGYGYTF. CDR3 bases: TGTGCCAGCAGTATCCAAGGCGGTTATGGCTACACCTTC.